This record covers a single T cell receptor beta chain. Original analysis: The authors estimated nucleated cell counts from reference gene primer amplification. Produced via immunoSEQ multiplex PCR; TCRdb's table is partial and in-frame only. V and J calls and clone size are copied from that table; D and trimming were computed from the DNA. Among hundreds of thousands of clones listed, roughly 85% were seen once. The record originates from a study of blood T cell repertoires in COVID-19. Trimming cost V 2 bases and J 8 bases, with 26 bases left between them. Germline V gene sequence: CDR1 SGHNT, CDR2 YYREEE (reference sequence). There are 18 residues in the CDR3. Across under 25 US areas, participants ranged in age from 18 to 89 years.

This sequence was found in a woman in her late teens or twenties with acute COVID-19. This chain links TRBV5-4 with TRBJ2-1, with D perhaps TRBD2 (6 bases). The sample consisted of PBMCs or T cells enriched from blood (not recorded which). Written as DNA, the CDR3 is TGTGCCAGCAGCTTCGGCGGCCCGGAGGGCGGGGTCTCGCATGAGCAGTTCTTC. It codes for CASSFGGPEGGVSHEQFF.